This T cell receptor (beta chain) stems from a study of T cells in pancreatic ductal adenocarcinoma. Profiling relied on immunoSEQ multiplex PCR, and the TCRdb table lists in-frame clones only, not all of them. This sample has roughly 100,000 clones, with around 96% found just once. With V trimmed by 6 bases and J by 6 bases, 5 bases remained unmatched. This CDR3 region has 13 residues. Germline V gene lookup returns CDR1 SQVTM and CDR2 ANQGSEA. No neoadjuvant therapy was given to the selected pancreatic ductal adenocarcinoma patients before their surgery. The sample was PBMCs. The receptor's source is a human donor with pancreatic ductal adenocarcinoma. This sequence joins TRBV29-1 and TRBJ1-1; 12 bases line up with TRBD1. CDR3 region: CSVPGQGASEAFF. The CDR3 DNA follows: TGCAGCGTCCCGGGACAGGGGGCCTCTGAAGCTTTCTTT.